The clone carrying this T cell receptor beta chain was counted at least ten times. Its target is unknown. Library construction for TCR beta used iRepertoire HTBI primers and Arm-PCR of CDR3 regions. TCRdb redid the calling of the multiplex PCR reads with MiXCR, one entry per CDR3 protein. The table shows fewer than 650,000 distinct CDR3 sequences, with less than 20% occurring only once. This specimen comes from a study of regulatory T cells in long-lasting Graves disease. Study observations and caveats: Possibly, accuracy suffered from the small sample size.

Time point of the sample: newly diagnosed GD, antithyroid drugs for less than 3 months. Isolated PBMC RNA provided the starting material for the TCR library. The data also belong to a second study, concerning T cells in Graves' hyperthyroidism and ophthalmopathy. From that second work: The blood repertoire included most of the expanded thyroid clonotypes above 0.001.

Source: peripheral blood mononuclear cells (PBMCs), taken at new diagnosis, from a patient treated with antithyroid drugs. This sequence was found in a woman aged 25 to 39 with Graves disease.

CDR3 loop: CASSYGGSNQPQHF. CDR3 in DNA: TGTGCCAGCAGTTACGGGGGTAGCAATCAGCCCCAGCATTTT. The rearrangement joins TRBV6-2 or TRBV6-3 to TRBJ1-5; possibly TRBD1 for D (5 bases). The CDR3 loop spans 14 amino acids. Trimming shortened V by 2 bases and J by 0 bases, and 5 bases separated the two germline ends. Germline values: CDR1 MNHEY, CDR2 SVGEGT.